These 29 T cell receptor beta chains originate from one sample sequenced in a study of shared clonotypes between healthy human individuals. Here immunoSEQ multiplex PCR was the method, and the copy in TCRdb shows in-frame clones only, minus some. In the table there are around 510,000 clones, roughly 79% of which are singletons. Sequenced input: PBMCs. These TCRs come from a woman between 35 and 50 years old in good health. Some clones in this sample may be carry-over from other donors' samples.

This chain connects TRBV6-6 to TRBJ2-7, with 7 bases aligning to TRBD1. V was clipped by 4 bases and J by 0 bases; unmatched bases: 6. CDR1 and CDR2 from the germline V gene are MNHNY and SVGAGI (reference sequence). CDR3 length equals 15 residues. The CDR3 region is CASSFPTGHSYEQYF. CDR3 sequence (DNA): TGTGCCAGCAGTTTCCCGACAGGGCACTCCTACGAGCAGTACTTC.

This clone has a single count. CDR3 DNA: TGTGCCAGCACCCGGGAGCGGGGCTACACCTTC. Translated, it gives CASTRERGYTF. The chain has TRBV6-1 and TRBJ1-2, with D unclear. Trimming shortened V by 7 bases and J by 8 bases, and 11 bases separated the two germline ends. Germline V CDR1 and CDR2: MNHNS, SASEGT. The CDR3 has 11 residues.

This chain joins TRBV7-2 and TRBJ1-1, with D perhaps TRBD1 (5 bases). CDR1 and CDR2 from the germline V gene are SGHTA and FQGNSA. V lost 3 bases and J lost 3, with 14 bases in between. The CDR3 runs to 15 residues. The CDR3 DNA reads TGTGCCAGCAGCTTTAGGGGCGGTGTCTACACTGAAGCTTTCTTT. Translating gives CASSFRGGVYTEAFF.

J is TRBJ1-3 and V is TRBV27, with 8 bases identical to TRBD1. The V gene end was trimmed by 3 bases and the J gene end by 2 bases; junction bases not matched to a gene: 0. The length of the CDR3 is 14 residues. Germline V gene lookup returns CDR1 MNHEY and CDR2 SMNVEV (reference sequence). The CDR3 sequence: CASSFRGPGNTIYF. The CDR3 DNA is TGTGCCAGCAGTTTCAGGGGGCCTGGAAACACCATATATTTT.

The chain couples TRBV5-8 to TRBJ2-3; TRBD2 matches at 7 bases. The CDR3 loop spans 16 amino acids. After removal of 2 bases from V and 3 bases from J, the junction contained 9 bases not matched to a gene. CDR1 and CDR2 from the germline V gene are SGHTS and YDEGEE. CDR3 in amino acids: CASSFLPSGYTDTQYF. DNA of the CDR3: TGTGCCAGCAGCTTCCTTCCTAGCGGCTATACAGATACGCAGTATTTT.

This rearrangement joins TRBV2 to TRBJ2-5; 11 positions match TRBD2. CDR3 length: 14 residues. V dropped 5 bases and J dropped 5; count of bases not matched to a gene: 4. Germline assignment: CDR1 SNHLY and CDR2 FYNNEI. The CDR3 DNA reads TGTGCCAGCAGTCCACTAGCGGGAGTTGAGACCCAGTACTTC. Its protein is CASSPLAGVETQYF.

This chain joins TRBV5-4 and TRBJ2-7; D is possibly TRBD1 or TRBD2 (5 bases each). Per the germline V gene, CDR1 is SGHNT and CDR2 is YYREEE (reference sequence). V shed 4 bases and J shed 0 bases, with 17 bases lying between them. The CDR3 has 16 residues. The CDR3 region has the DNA TGTGCCAGCAGCCCCGGGGCGACTATGCCCTCCTACGAGCAGTACTTC. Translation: CASSPGATMPSYEQYF.

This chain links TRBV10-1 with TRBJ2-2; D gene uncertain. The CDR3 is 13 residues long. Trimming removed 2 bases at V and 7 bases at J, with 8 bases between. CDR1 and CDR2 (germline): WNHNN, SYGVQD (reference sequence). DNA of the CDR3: TGCGCCAGCAGTGAGACCATCGGCGGGGAGCTGTTTTTT. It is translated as CASSETIGGELFF.

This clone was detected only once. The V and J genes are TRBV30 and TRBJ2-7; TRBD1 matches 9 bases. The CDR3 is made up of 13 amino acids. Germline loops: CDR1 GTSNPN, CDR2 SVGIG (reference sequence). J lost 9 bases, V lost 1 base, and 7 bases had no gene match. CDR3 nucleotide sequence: TGTGCCTGGAGTGAAGGGACAGGGACGGGGCAGTACTTC. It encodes CAWSEGTGTGQYF.

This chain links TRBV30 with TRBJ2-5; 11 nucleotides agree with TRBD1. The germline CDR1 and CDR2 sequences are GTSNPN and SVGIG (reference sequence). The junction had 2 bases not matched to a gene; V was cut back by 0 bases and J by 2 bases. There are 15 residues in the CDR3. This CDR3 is CAWSVWDRGQETQYF. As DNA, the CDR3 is TGTGCCTGGAGTGTATGGGACAGGGGGCAAGAGACCCAGTACTTC.

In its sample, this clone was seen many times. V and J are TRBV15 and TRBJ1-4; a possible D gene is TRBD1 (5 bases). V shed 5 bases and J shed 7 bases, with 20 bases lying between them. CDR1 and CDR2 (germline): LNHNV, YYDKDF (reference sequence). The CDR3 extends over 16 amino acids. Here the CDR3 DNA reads TGTGCCACCAGCGGGGGGTCTGGGACCCACGTTGAAAAACTGTTTTTT. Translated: CATSGGSGTHVEKLFF.

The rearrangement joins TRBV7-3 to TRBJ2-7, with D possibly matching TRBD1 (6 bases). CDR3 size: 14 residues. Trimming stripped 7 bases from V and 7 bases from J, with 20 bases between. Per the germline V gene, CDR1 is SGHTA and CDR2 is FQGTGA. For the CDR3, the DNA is TGTGCCAGCACCGAACCAGGGGAAGGAGGAGAGCAGTACTTC. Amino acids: CASTEPGEGGEQYF.

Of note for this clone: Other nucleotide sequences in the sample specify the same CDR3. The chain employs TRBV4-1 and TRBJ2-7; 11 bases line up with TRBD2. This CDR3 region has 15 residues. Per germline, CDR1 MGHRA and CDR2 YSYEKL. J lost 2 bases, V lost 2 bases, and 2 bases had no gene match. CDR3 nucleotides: TGCGCCAGCAGCCAACCGACTAGCGGGGCCTACGAGCAGTACTTC. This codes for CASSQPTSGAYEQYF.

CDR3 amino acids: CASSQEGSGRGETQYF. CDR3 nucleotides: TGTGCCAGCAGCCAGGAGGGTAGCGGGAGGGGGGAGACCCAGTACTTC. The rearrangement joins TRBV4-2 to TRBJ2-5, with 11 nucleotides matching TRBD2. The trim removed 3 bases at V and 5 bases at J, leaving 8 bases unmatched. There are 16 residues in the CDR3. Germline assignment: CDR1 LGHNA and CDR2 YNFKEQ.

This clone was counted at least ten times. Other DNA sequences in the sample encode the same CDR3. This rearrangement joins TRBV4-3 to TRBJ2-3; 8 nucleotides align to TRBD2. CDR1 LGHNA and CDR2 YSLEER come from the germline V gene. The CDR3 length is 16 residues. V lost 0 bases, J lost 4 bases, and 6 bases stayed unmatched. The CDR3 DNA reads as TGCGCCAGCAGCCAAGATAGGGGACTAGGCGCAGATACGCAGTATTTT. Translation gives CASSQDRGLGADTQYF.

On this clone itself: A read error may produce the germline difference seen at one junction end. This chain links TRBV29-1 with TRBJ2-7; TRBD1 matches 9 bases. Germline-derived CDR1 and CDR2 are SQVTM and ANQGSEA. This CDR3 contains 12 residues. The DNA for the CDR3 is TGCAGCGTCGAAGGGACAGGGTACGAGCAGTACTTC. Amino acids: CSVEGTGYEQYF.

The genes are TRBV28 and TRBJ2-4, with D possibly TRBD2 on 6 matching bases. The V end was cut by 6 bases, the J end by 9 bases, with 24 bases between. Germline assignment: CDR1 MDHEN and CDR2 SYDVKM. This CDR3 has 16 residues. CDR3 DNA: TGTGCCAGCAGAGAATCCGGGGTGGGATCCGGGGGCATTCAGTACTTC. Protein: CASRESGVGSGGIQYF.

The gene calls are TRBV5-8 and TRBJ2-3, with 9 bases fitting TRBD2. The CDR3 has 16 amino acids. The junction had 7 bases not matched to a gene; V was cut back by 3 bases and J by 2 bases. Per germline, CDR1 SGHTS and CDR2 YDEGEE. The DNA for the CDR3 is TGTGCCAGCAGCTCAGGCCTAGCGGGGCACACAGATACGCAGTATTTT. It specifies CASSSGLAGHTDTQYF.

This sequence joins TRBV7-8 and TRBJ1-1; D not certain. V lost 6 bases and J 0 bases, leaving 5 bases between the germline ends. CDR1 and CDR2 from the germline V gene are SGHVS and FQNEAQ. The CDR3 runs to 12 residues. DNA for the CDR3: TGTGCCAGCAGGGGCGTGAACACTGAAGCTTTCTTT. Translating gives CASRGVNTEAFF.

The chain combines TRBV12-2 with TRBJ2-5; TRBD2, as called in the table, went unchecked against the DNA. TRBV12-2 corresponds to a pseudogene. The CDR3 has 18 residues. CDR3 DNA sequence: TGTGCAAGTCGCTTGTTGGTAGCGGGAGGAGGACGACCGGAGACCCAGTACTTC. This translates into CASRLLVAGGGRPETQYF.

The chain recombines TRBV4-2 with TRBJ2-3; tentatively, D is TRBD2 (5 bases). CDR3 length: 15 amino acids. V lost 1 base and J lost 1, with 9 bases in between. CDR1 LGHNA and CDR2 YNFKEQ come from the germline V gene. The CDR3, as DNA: TGTGCCAGCAGCCAAGTGAGCGGAGGCACAGATACGCAGTATTTT. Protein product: CASSQVSGGTDTQYF.

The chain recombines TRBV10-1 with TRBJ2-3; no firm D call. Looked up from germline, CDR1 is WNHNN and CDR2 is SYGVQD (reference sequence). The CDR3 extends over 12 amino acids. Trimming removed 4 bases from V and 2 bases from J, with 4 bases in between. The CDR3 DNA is TGCGCCAGCAGTGGAACCACAGATACGCAGTATTTT. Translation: CASSGTTDTQYF.

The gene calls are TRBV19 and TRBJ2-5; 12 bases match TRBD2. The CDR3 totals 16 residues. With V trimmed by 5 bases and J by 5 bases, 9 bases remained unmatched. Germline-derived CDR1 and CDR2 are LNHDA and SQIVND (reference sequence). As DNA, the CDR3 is TGTGCCAGTAGTCTGCGACTAGCGGGAGAGTGGGAGACCCAGTACTTC. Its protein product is CASSLRLAGEWETQYF.

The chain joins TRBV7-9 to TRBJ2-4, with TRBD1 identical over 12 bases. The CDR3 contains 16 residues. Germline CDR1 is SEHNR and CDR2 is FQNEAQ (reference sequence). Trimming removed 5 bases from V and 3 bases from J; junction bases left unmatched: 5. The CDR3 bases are TGTGCCAGCAGCGGGGACAGGGGGCATGTCAAAAACATTCAGTACTTC. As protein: CASSGDRGHVKNIQYF.

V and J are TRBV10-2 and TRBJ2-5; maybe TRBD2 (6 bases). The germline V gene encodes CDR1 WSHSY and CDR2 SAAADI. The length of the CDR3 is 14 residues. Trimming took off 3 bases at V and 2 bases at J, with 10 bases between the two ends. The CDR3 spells CASSESRGQETQYF. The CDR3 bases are TGCGCCAGCAGTGAATCCCGGGGGCAAGAGACCCAGTACTTC.

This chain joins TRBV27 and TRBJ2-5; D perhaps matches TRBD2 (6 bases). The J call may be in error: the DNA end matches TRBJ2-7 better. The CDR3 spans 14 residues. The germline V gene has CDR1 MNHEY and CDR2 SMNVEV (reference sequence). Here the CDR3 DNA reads TGTGCCACCACGGATGTCGGGGGCTCCTACGAGCAGTACTTC. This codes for CATTDVGGSYEQYF.

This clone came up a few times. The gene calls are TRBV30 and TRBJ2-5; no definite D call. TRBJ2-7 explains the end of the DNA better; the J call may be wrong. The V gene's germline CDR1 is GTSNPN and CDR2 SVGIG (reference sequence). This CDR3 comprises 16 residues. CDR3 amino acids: CAWRGVDRGGGDEQYF. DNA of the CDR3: TGTGCCTGGAGGGGTGTTGACCGCGGCGGCGGTGACGAGCAGTACTTC.

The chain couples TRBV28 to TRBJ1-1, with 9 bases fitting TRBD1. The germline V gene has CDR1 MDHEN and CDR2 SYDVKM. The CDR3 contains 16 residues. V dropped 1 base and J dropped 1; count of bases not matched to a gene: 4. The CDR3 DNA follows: TGTGCCAGCAGTTTATTCCGGGACAGGGCGAACACTGAAGCTTTCTTT. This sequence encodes CASSLFRDRANTEAFF.

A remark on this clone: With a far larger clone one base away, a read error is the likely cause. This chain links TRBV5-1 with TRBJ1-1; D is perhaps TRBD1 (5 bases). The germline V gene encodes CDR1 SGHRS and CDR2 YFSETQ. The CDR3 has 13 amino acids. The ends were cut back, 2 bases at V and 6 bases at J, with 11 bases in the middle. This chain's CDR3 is CASSFQGAPEAFF. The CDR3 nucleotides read TGCGCCAGCAGCTTTCAGGGTGCGCCTGAAGCTTTCTTT.